This is a list of T cell receptor beta chains from one sample in a study of cytomegalovirus exposure and HLA in healthy donors. This table comes from immunoSEQ multiplex PCR, and its TCRdb copy is limited to in-frame clones, with some not included. Among about 96,000 clones listed, 65% to 80% were seen once. Source material: PBMCs. The receptor source for this set is a female donor in good health and CMV-seropositive. The CDR3 runs from the conserved cysteine through the conserved F or W. The D gene is left open where the match is weak. Only some rows state a clone size, as once, few, many or a class for expanded clones.

V: TRBV7-3
D: .
size: .
J: TRBJ2-6
DNA: TGTGCCAGCAGCGCGGTCCCGGAGGCCAACGTCCTGACTTTC
CDR3: CASSAVPEANVLTF

V: TRBV15
D: .
size: .
J: TRBJ1-5
DNA: TGTGCCACCAGCAGAGATTGGCCCGGGAATCAGCCCCAGCATTTT
CDR3: CATSRDWPGNQPQHF

V: TRBV4-3
D: TRBD2
size: .
J: TRBJ2-7
DNA: TGCGCCAGCAGCCAAGGTCCGGCGGGGGGATCCTACGAGCAGTACTTC
CDR3: CASSQGPAGGSYEQYF

V: TRBV7-2
D: .
size: .
J: TRBJ1-6
DNA: TGTGCCAGCAGGGCCCCGGGACGGGGGAATTCACCCCTCCACTTT
CDR3: CASRAPGRGNSPLHF

V: TRBV6-5
D: TRBD1
size: .
J: TRBJ1-2
DNA: TGTGCCAGCACGTCCTCAGGGGGCAGTGGCTACACCTTC
CDR3: CASTSSGGSGYTF

V: TRBV11-2
D: TRBD1
size: .
J: TRBJ1-1
DNA: TGTGCCAGCAGTTCCGGGACAGGGAACACTGAAGCTTTCTTT
CDR3: CASSSGTGNTEAFF

V: TRBV9
D: TRBD1
size: .
J: TRBJ1-1
DNA: TGTGCCAGCAGCGTAGTGAAGGACAGGGGGGCTGAAGCTTTCTTT
CDR3: CASSVVKDRGAEAFF

V: TRBV10-3
D: .
size: .
J: TRBJ2-7
DNA: TGTGCCATCAGTAGCCGGGACTTCAGCTCCTACGAGCAGTACTTC
CDR3: CAISSRDFSSYEQYF

V: TRBV18
D: .
size: once
J: TRBJ1-2
DNA: TGTGCCAGCTCAGGAGTTCGTAACTATGGCTACACCTTC
CDR3: CASSGVRNYGYTF

V: TRBV19
D: TRBD1
size: .
J: TRBJ1-5
DNA: TGTGCCAGTAGTATTCAAGGGGCAGGGGGTCAGCCCCAGCATTTT
CDR3: CASSIQGAGGQPQHF

V: TRBV9
D: .
size: .
J: TRBJ1-3
DNA: TGTGCCAGCAGCCCACTATCTGGAAACACCATATATTTT
CDR3: CASSPLSGNTIYF

V: TRBV6-4
D: TRBD1
size: .
J: TRBJ2-6
DNA: TGTGCCAGCAGTGCGACAGGGGAACTTGGGGGGGCCAACGTCCTGACTTTC
CDR3: CASSATGELGGANVLTF

V: TRBV7-2
D: .
size: .
J: TRBJ1-1
DNA: TGTGCCAGCAGCTTCGGGGGGGTGTCGGGGACTGAAGCTTTCTTT
CDR3: CASSFGGVSGTEAFF

V: TRBV5-1
D: TRBD2
size: .
J: TRBJ2-3
DNA: TGCGCCAGCAGCTTGTCGGTAGCGGGGTCCACAGATACGCAGTATTTT
CDR3: CASSLSVAGSTDTQYF